This T cell receptor beta chain was documented in a study of blood T cell repertoires in COVID-19. Whole-study context: Some COVID-19 samples were acute and others convalescent; all came from the United States, Italy and Spain. T cells, B-cell-depleted T cells, or PBMCs provided the cDNA or gDNA that served as material.

CDR3 size: 14 residues. Germline values: CDR1 SQVTM, CDR2 ANQGSEA. Trimming took off 0 bases at V and 2 bases at J, with 8 bases between the two ends. Per the study methods: The authors estimated nucleated cell counts from reference gene primer amplification. Assay used: immunoSEQ multiplex PCR; TCRdb lists only in-frame clones, some missing. That table gives V, J and clone size, and the DNA gave D and trimming. Among about 130,000 clones listed, around 86% were seen once. What was sequenced was peripheral blood. The V gene is TRBV29-1, the J gene TRBJ2-1; D remains ambiguous. The sequence was collected from an older man with active or convalescent COVID-19. As DNA, the CDR3 is TGCAGCGTTGAAGATTTGAGGACCTACAATGAGCAGTTCTTC. It yields the protein CSVEDLRTYNEQFF.